This paragraph reports one TCR beta chain. The antigen is not known. These data are taken from a study of response to subunit inactivated influenza vaccine. Findings and limits, study-wide: Seasonal influenza vaccination, on each occasion, was suggested by the authors to recruit few new T cells.

MiXCR was run by TCRdb on the RT-PCR reads, yielding one entry per CDR3 protein. This sample has around 600,000 distinct CDR3 sequences, with about 11% found just once. Germline assignment: CDR1 DFQATT and CDR2 SNEGSKA (reference sequence). The CDR3 is made up of 13 amino acids. The V end lost 0 bases, the J end lost 3 bases, and 8 bases lay between the germline ends. This same sample was also part of a study on T cells expressing NK-cell markers. As that report states: What made the TCR beta cDNA was 5'RACE template switching with UMIs. Beta-chain profiling covered CD3+CD56+NKG2C+, CD3+CD56+NKG2C- and CD3+CD56-NKG2C+ sorted subsets. Out of eight donors sequenced, seven tested HCMV-seropositive and the remaining one seronegative.

The starting material was PBMCs from blood, obtained on the day of vaccination. The source of this sequence is a man aged 50 to 60 who received an inactivated influenza vaccine. This chain links TRBV20-1 with TRBJ1-2; possible D gene TRBD1, 5 bases. The CDR3 region is CSARDPGHYGYTF. The CDR3 DNA is TGCAGTGCTAGAGATCCGGGACACTATGGCTACACCTTC.